This T cell receptor (beta chain) was profiled in a study of T cell responses to AZD1222 COVID-19 vaccine. General study points: White British ancestry dominated among donors, who included more females, and clonal diversity was possibly underestimated.

TCRdb's copy holds only in-frame clones and misses some; the assay was immunoSEQ multiplex PCR. Among 150,000 to 200,000 clones listed, 90% to 95% were seen once. In the case of this clone: Its cognate antigen is unknown.

Trimming left V 7 bases short and J 0 bases short, with 10 bases between. CDR1 is SNHLY and CDR2 is FYNNEI in the germline V gene. CDR3 length equals 14 residues. This material consisted of peripheral blood, taken 28 days after the second AZD1222 dose. The chain uses TRBV2 and TRBJ1-5; no clear D gene. This clonotype was sampled from an adult who received the AZD1222 COVID-19 vaccine. CDR3: CASKARYSNQPQHF. The DNA for the CDR3 is TGTGCCAGCAAAGCTCGTTATAGCAATCAGCCCCAGCATTTT.